The 15 T cell receptor beta chains reported below all come from one sample, sequenced in a study of radiotherapy plus CTLA-4 blockade in lung cancer. Measured with immunoSEQ multiplex PCR; TCRdb has only the in-frame clones, and not every one. The profile covers roughly 45,000 clones, with around 70% appearing a single time and 20% to 25% taken by the ten largest. The specimen was peripheral blood, collected from a patient treated with radiotherapy plus ipilimumab. These receptors came from a human donor with non-small cell lung cancer who had a partial response to radiotherapy plus ipilimumab.

The chain uses TRBV30 and TRBJ2-7; 9 bases agree with TRBD2. Germline trimming cut 3 bases from V and 3 bases from J; bases unmatched to any gene: 6. Germline CDR1 and CDR2: GTSNPN and SVGIG (reference sequence). The CDR3 runs to 14 residues. CDR3 protein: CAWRRSGRSYEQYF. CDR3 nucleotides: TGTGCCTGGAGAAGAAGCGGGAGGAGCTACGAGCAGTACTTC. Full variable domain (missing parts from reference TRBV30 and TRBJ2-7): SQTIHQWPATLVQPVGSPLSLECTVEGTSNPNLYWYRQAAGRGLQLLFYSVGIGQISSEVPQNLSASRPQDRQFILSSKKLLLSDSGFYLCAWRRSGRSYEQYFGPGTRLTVT.

This rearrangement joins TRBV18 to TRBJ1-5, with D perhaps TRBD1 (5 bases). V was cut by 3 bases and J by 4 bases, with 10 bases left in between. The CDR3 covers 14 residues. Germline V gene lookup returns CDR1 KGHSH and CDR2 LQKENI. In nucleotides, the CDR3 is TGTGCCAGCTCACCGACGACAGAGAATCAGCCCCAGCATTTT. Translated: CASSPTTENQPQHF.

The gene calls are TRBV6-5 and TRBJ1-3; D gene ambiguous. CDR3 length: 15 residues. V was cut by 2 bases and J by 2 bases, with 10 bases left in between. Looked up from germline, CDR1 is MNHEY and CDR2 is SVGAGI. CDR3 residues: CASSYMAGPGNTIYF. The CDR3 DNA sequence: TGTGCCAGCAGTTACATGGCGGGCCCTGGAAACACCATATATTTT.

The rearrangement uses TRBV19 and TRBJ1-5; TRBD1 is a possible D gene (5 bases). The V and J ends lost 2 bases and 7 bases respectively, with 21 bases between them. This CDR3 has 17 amino acids. CDR1 is LNHDA, CDR2 SQIVND, per germline (reference sequence). The chain's CDR3 is CASSISPGGDLGQPQHF. The CDR3 DNA reads TGTGCCAGTAGTATATCCCCGGGAGGGGATCTAGGGCAGCCCCAGCATTTT.

V and J are TRBV6-5 and TRBJ2-1; D uncertain. CDR1 is MNHEY, CDR2 SVGAGI, per germline. This CDR3 comprises 14 residues. Trimming removed 6 bases at V and 5 bases at J, with 14 bases between. As DNA, the CDR3 is TGTGCCAGCAGCCCCGAAATGGCCGACAATGAGCAGTTCTTC. Its translation: CASSPEMADNEQFF.

This sequence joins TRBV7-8 and TRBJ1-1; D gene unclear. V shed 1 base and J shed 3 bases, with 12 bases lying between them. Per the germline V gene, CDR1 is SGHVS and CDR2 is FQNEAQ. The CDR3 is 15 amino acids. Here the CDR3 DNA reads TGTGCCAGCAGCTTAGAGGGCGGGAGGCACACTGAAGCTTTCTTT. Translating gives CASSLEGGRHTEAFF.

The chain combines TRBV7-2 with TRBJ1-6; a weak D match, TRBD1 (6 bases). Germline-derived CDR1 and CDR2 are SGHTA and FQGNSA. Trimming shortened V by 3 bases and J by 2 bases, and 8 bases separated the two germline ends. CDR3 length: 15 residues. CDR3 DNA sequence: TGTGCCAGCAGCTTCGGACAGACCTATAATTCACCCCTCCACTTT. It codes for CASSFGQTYNSPLHF.

This chain joins TRBV19 and TRBJ2-1; 10 bases are a match to TRBD1. CDR3 length: 15 residues. Germline V gene lookup returns CDR1 LNHDA and CDR2 SQIVND (reference sequence). After removal of 4 bases from V and 7 bases from J, the junction contained 7 bases not matched to a gene. CDR3 nucleotide sequence: TGTGCCAGTAGTACCGGGACAGGGGTTTGGAATGAGCAGTTCTTC. Translation gives CASSTGTGVWNEQFF.

The chain combines TRBV2 with TRBJ2-3; 8 positions match TRBD2. CDR3 length: 15 amino acids. V was clipped by 7 bases and J by 2 bases; unmatched bases: 8. Per germline, CDR1 SNHLY and CDR2 FYNNEI. The CDR3 sequence is CASKSGAGDTDTQYF. CDR3 nucleotides: TGTGCCAGCAAGTCGGGAGCGGGGGACACAGATACGCAGTATTTT.

The J gene is TRBJ1-2, the V gene TRBV19; TRBD1 aligns across 9 bases. The V gene's germline CDR1 is LNHDA and CDR2 SQIVND (reference sequence). CDR3 size: 16 residues. Trimming at V came to 4 bases and at J to 3 bases, leaving 9 bases not matched to a gene. The CDR3 loop reads CASSRVDRGRDYGYTF. In DNA, the CDR3 is TGTGCCAGTAGTAGGGTGGACAGGGGACGGGACTATGGCTACACCTTC.

This rearrangement joins TRBV7-8 to TRBJ1-3, with D possibly being TRBD1 (5 bases). This CDR3 contains 16 residues. Germline-derived CDR1 and CDR2 are SGHVS and FQNEAQ. The ends were cut back, 5 bases at V and 1 base at J, with 15 bases in the middle. DNA of the CDR3: TGTGCCAGCAGCACTCAGACGGGGGGTTCTGGAAACACCATATATTTT. Translating it yields CASSTQTGGSGNTIYF.

CDR3 sequence (DNA): TGTGCCAGCAGCGCCGGCGGCCCTGTGACCCAGTACTTC. This gives the protein CASSAGGPVTQYF. The chain links TRBV14 to TRBJ2-5; D remains ambiguous. CDR1 and CDR2 from the germline V gene are SGHDN and FVKESK. This CDR3 spans 13 amino acids. V was shortened by 5 bases and J by 7 bases, with 14 bases between the two germline ends.

The J gene is TRBJ2-2, the V gene TRBV30, with 10 bases matching TRBD2. V was clipped by 8 bases and J by 7 bases; unmatched bases: 7. Looked up from germline, CDR1 is GTSNPN and CDR2 is SVGIG (reference sequence). This CDR3 is built from 13 residues. The CDR3 here is CARKRTSGGELFF. DNA of the CDR3: TGTGCCCGTAAAAGGACTAGCGGCGGGGAGCTGTTTTTT.

This clone came up a few times. The V call is TRBV7-2, the J call TRBJ2-7; 11 bases map to TRBD1. The CDR3 runs 20 residues. Germline assignment: CDR1 SGHTA and CDR2 FQGNSA. Trimming took 0 bases from V and 2 from J; bases not matched to a gene: 15. CDR3 DNA sequence: TGTGCCAGCAGCTTAGCGCTTGTAAGGACAGGGGGCTTTTTAGCCTACGAGCAGTACTTC. It yields the protein CASSLALVRTGGFLAYEQYF. The variable domain in full, with the rest retrieved from reference TRBV7-2 and TRBJ2-7, is GAGVSQSPSNKVTEKGKDVELRCDPISGHTALYWYRQSLGQGLEFLIYFQGNSAPDKSGLPSDRFSAERTGGSVSTLTIQRTQQEDSAVYLCASSLALVRTGGFLAYEQYFGPGTRLTVT.

The gene calls are TRBV5-5 and TRBJ1-6, with 8 positions matching TRBD1. The V gene's germline CDR1 is SGHKS and CDR2 YYEKEE (reference sequence). V was clipped by 3 bases and J by 7 bases; unmatched bases: 6. This CDR3 spans 15 amino acids. CDR3 in DNA: TGTGCCAGCAGCTCCAGTCGACAGGGGAATTCACCCCTCCACTTT. Its protein product is CASSSSRQGNSPLHF. The variable domain in full, completed from reference TRBV5-5 and TRBJ1-6, reads DAGVTQSPTHLIKTRGQQVTLRCSPISGHKSVSWYQQVLGQGPQFIFQYYEKEERGRGNFPDRFSARQFPNYSSELNVNALLLGDSALYLCASSSSRQGNSPLHFGNGTRLTVT.